This T cell receptor (beta chain) was sequenced during a study of identifying expanded T cells in peripheral blood. Healthy donors had no documented immune events, such as infections, while sampled. The CDR3 length is 14 residues. Germline V lookup: CDR1 SGHTA, CDR2 FQGNSA. V shed 3 bases, J shed 7 bases, and the junction held 7 bases outside the gene matches. Study-level findings and limits: Variance in clone template counts between approximately 2-week samples significantly increased with total template count across all healthy donors. Over about two and four weeks, about 16 and 20 clones changed, versus 1.2 between replicates.

Concerning this clone: The antigen is not known.

Sequencing was performed with immunoSEQ multiplex PCR; in TCRdb, only in-frame clones are kept and a portion is missing. The data contain 85,000 to 95,000 clones, roughly 90% of them singletons. Sequenced sample: blood. This sequence was found in a person between 18 and 75 years old in good health. The genes are TRBV7-2 and TRBJ2-5; 8 bases match TRBD1. CDR3 loop: CASSFDRGGGTQYF. CDR3 nucleotide sequence: TGTGCCAGCAGCTTTGACAGGGGAGGAGGGACCCAGTACTTC.